This T cell receptor beta chain was captured by sequencing in a study of read filtering for tumor transcriptome and immune sequencing. Background on the study: The cohort had about 16 men and approximately 13 women aged about 45 to 80, mean about 68 years. Per sample, TCR-region reads ranged about 3.5 to 11 million by IR-seq, roughly 85 to 1273 by RNA-seq. R-ISS stage counts were fewer than ten for I, 15 to 20 for II, roughly seven for III. Study results and limitations: The CD138-negative fraction was mixed bone marrow immune cells, not pure T cells.

There are many counts of this clonotype. No antigen is known for it. This library used about 400 ng RNA and molecular barcoded adaptors spanning alpha/delta and beta/gamma chains. TCRdb reprocessed the reads via MiXCR and lists one record per CDR3 protein. The sample lists approximately 62,000 distinct CDR3 sequences; around a fifth were seen once. Germline V gene sequence: CDR1 WSHSY, CDR2 SAAADI. The CDR3 loop spans 17 amino acids. V was clipped by 2 bases and J by 1 base, with 15 bases between them. This clonotype was sampled from a donor at least 40 years old with multiple myeloma. The sample was a population of CD138-negative cells sorted from bone marrow. V and J are TRBV10-2 and TRBJ1-5; TRBD1 might be the D (6 bases). CDR3: CASSEGTQGKSNQPQHF. DNA for the CDR3: TGCGCCAGCAGTGAGGGGACGCAGGGGAAAAGCAATCAGCCCCAGCATTTT.